A single sample gave rise to the 3 T cell receptor beta chains below, sequenced in a study of blood T cell repertoires in COVID-19. Profiling relied on immunoSEQ multiplex PCR, and the TCRdb table lists in-frame clones only, not all of them. The table includes hundreds of thousands of clones, over 65% detected once. The sequencing sample was made of peripheral blood. The receptor set was obtained from a woman older than 75 with acute or convalescent COVID-19.

For the CDR3, the DNA is TGTGCCTGGGTCGCGGGGGACCATGAGCAGTTCTTC. Translated, it gives CAWVAGDHEQFF. This chain connects TRBV30 to TRBJ2-1; TRBD2 matches 7 bases. Trimming cost V 5 bases and J 8 bases; bases outside gene matches: 6. CDR1 is GTSNPN, CDR2 SVGIG, per germline (reference sequence). This CDR3 is 12 amino acids long.

This chain connects TRBV12-1 to TRBJ2-6; the tabulated D call, TRBD1, remains unverified against the DNA. TRBV12-1 is an annotated pseudogene. This CDR3 is built from 15 residues. The CDR3 DNA is TGTGCCAGCAGCGGCGACATCTCTGGGGCCAACGTCCTGACTTTC. This translates into CASSGDISGANVLTF.

The V call is TRBV4-3, the J call TRBJ1-2, with 7 positions matching TRBD1. The CDR3 consists of 15 residues. Per germline, CDR1 LGHNA and CDR2 YSLEER. V lost 1 base, J lost 8 bases, and 10 bases stayed unmatched. CDR3 nucleotide sequence: TGCGCCAGCAGCCAAGCTTACAGGGGAGTAACCGGCTACACCTTC. It yields the protein CASSQAYRGVTGYTF.